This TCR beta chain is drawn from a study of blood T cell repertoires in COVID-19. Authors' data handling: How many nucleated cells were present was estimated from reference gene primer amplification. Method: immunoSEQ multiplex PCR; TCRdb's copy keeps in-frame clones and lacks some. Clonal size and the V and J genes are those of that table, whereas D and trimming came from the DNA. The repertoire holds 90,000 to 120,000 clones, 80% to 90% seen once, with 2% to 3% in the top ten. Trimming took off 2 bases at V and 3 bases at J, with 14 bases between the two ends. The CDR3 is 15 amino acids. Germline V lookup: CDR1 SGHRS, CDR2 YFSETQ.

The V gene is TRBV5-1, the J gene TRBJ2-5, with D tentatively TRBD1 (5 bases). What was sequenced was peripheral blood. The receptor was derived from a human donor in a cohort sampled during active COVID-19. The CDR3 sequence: CASSLSATAKETQYF. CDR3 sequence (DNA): TGCGCCAGCAGCTTATCAGCGACAGCAAAAGAGACCCAGTACTTC.